This TCR beta chain was recovered during a study of T cells of healthy individuals. The germline V gene encodes CDR1 MDHEN and CDR2 SYDVKM. CDR3 length: 14 residues. V lost 5 bases to trimming and J lost 7 bases; unmatched junction nucleotides: 6. Using its own MiXCR run on the 5' RACE reads, TCRdb lists one record per CDR3 protein. Of 60,000 to 75,000 distinct CDR3 sequences in the sample, under 20% are singletons; the top ten hold around 4.5%. This TCR came from a human donor in good health. This chain connects TRBV28 to TRBJ1-4, with 8 positions matching TRBD1. The CDR3 is CASSVQGAREKLFF. DNA for the CDR3: TGTGCCAGCAGTGTTCAGGGGGCGCGTGAAAAACTGTTTTTT.